The 24 T cell receptor beta chains presented below share a single source sample, sequenced in a study of Graves' ophthalmopathy and Graves' hyperthyroidism. From RNA, the CDR3 regions of TCR beta chains were amplified and sequenced. Following a first-round RT-PCR that used HTBI primers, a second-round multiplex PCR was carried out. Each CDR3 protein is one row after TCRdb ran MiXCR on the multiplex PCR reads. The table has about 590,000 distinct CDR3 sequences, about 40% seen once. The source material was peripheral blood or thyroid tissue (not recorded which). The receptor set was obtained from an adult man with Graves' hyperthyroidism.

This clonotype was seen more than once but under ten times. The genes are TRBV12-5 and TRBJ1-1; TRBD1 might be the D (6 bases). V shed 0 bases and J shed 1 base, with 6 bases lying between them. This CDR3 region has 14 residues. Germline V gene sequence: CDR1 LGHNT, CDR2 FRNRAP. CDR3 bases: TGTGCTAGTGGTTTGGTAGGGGGGAACACTGAAGCTTTCTTT. This sequence encodes CASGLVGGNTEAFF.

This clonotype was seen ten or more times. The chain links TRBV7-9 to TRBJ1-6, with D unresolved. Trimming cost V 5 bases and J 8 bases, with 10 bases left between them. Germline V lookup: CDR1 SEHNR, CDR2 FQNEAQ (reference sequence). This CDR3 contains 13 residues. CDR3 DNA: TGTGCCAGCAGCCCGACGGGCCATTCACCCCTCCACTTT. This codes for CASSPTGHSPLHF.

The gene calls are TRBV7-9 and TRBJ2-2; perhaps D is TRBD1 or TRBD2 (5 bases each). The CDR3 spans 15 residues. The V and J ends lost 5 bases and 6 bases respectively, with 16 bases between them. CDR1 SEHNR and CDR2 FQNEAQ come from the germline V gene (reference sequence). CDR3: CASSLSRGNAGELFF. As DNA, the CDR3 is TGTGCCAGCAGCCTATCGAGGGGTAACGCCGGGGAGCTGTTTTTT.

Ten or more counts support this clonotype. The V and J genes are TRBV12-5 and TRBJ1-4, with D possibly matching TRBD1 (5 bases). The CDR3 extends over 16 amino acids. V shed 7 bases and J shed 4 bases, with 19 bases lying between them. Looked up from germline, CDR1 is LGHNT and CDR2 is FRNRAP. The CDR3 region has the DNA TGTGCTAGTGCGACCGGGACCAAAGGAGATAATGAAAAACTGTTTTTT. It encodes CASATGTKGDNEKLFF.

CDR3 loop: CASSAQGTGREKLFF. The CDR3 DNA is TGTGCCAGCAGTGCCCAAGGGACAGGGAGGGAAAAACTGTTTTTT. The chain is built from TRBV9 and TRBJ1-4, with TRBD1 matching 9 bases. CDR1 is SGDLS, CDR2 YYNGEE, per germline. The CDR3 sequence is 15 residues long. V gave up 5 bases and J gave up 8 bases; unmatched junction bases: 10.

In its sample, this clonotype was seen many times. CDR3 residues: CASSFGFGQGAYEQYF. CDR3 in DNA: TGTGCCAGCAGCTTCGGGTTTGGGCAGGGGGCCTACGAGCAGTACTTC. The chain joins TRBV5-6 to TRBJ2-7, with 7 bases matching TRBD1. Germline trimming cut 2 bases from V and 2 bases from J; bases unmatched to any gene: 10. The length of the CDR3 is 16 residues. The V gene's germline CDR1 is SGHDT and CDR2 YYEEEE.

This clonotype was recorded a few times. V is TRBV7-9 and J is TRBJ1-1, with D maybe TRBD1 (5 bases). V was pared by 6 bases and J by 3 bases, with 14 bases between. This CDR3 is built from 14 residues. CDR1 SEHNR and CDR2 FQNEAQ come from the germline V gene (reference sequence). The CDR3 spells CASSSRGRHTEAFF. The CDR3 nucleotides are TGTGCCAGCAGTTCCCGGGGGAGGCACACTGAAGCTTTCTTT.

This clonotype was recorded a few times. The gene calls are TRBV20-1 and TRBJ2-3; 7 bases agree with TRBD2. Germline lookup yields CDR1 DFQATT and CDR2 SNEGSKA (reference sequence). The ends lost 2 bases at V and 5 bases at J; junction bases unmatched: 7. This CDR3 contains 14 residues. In nucleotides, the CDR3 is TGCAGTGCTAGAAACGGACTAGAGGTAGATACGCAGTATTTT. Protein product: CSARNGLEVDTQYF.

The gene calls are TRBV28 and TRBJ2-7; 10 positions match TRBD1. This CDR3 is built from 15 residues. Germline values: CDR1 MDHEN, CDR2 SYDVKM. Losses at the gene ends were 4 bases for V and 3 bases for J; bases not matched to a gene: 6. This CDR3 is CASSSSWTGGYEQYF. The CDR3 nucleotides read TGTGCCAGCAGTTCCTCCTGGACAGGGGGCTACGAGCAGTACTTC.

This clonotype was counted many times. The V and J genes are TRBV12-3 or TRBV12-4 and TRBJ1-3; 7 bases map to TRBD1. The CDR3 contains 17 residues. V lost 5 bases and J lost 4; bases outside the gene matches: 14. The CDR3, as DNA: TGTGCCAGCAGTACTCGACAGGGTTCAGCGACGGGAAACACCATATATTTT. It is translated as CASSTRQGSATGNTIYF.

This clonotype occurred once. The V gene is TRBV20-1, the J gene TRBJ1-5; D is possibly TRBD1 (6 bases). CDR1 and CDR2 from the germline V gene are DFQATT and SNEGSKA (reference sequence). V was cut by 3 bases and J by 6 bases, with 12 bases left in between. The CDR3 runs to 13 residues. The DNA for the CDR3 is TGCAGTGCTAGCGGGGGGGCCAGTCAGCCCCAGCATTTT. It is translated as CSASGGASQPQHF.

V gene TRBV9 combines with J gene TRBJ1-1; possibly TRBD1 for D (6 bases). Germline lookup yields CDR1 SGDLS and CDR2 YYNGEE. Trimming left V 4 bases short and J 6 bases short, with 16 bases between. The CDR3 consists of 14 residues. The CDR3: CASSPGGGDAEAFF. CDR3 nucleotides: TGTGCCAGCAGCCCAGGAGGGGGGGACGCTGAAGCTTTCTTT.

This clonotype was picked up many times. The chain joins TRBV5-8 to TRBJ2-7; 7 nucleotides agree with TRBD1. The germline gives CDR1 SGHTS, CDR2 YDEGEE. With 4 bases clipped from V and 0 bases from J, the junction kept 10 bases outside the gene matches. This CDR3 spans 16 amino acids. The DNA of the CDR3 is TGTGCCAGCAGCCCCCAGACAGGGACCAGCTCCTACGAGCAGTACTTC. This codes for CASSPQTGTSSYEQYF.

The rearrangement links TRBV4-1 to TRBJ2-7, with D unresolved. The CDR3 is 16 residues long. Trimming took 0 bases from V and 6 from J, leaving 18 bases between them. Germline V gives CDR1 MGHRA, CDR2 YSYEKL. In DNA form, the CDR3 reads TGCGCCAGCAGCCAAGATCGATTAACGTCCCCGGGCGAGCAGTACTTC. Translated, it gives CASSQDRLTSPGEQYF.

This clonotype has ten or more counts. The chain couples TRBV10-3 to TRBJ1-1; 8 positions match TRBD1. The ends lost 4 bases at V and 4 bases at J; junction bases unmatched: 2. Looked up from germline, CDR1 is ENHRY and CDR2 is SYGVKD. The CDR3 has 13 residues. CDR3 DNA sequence: TGTGCCATCAGTGTGACAGGGGTCACTGAAGCTTTCTTT. It encodes CAISVTGVTEAFF.

The rearrangement links TRBV25-1 to TRBJ1-2; unclear D gene. The V gene's germline CDR1 is MGHDK and CDR2 SYGVNS. The CDR3 contains 15 residues. CDR3 nucleotide sequence: TGTGCTAGAGATCGTGGACGCGAAACGAGCTATGGCTACACCTTC. Amino acid sequence: CARDRGRETSYGYTF.

For this clonotype: A much larger clonotype is one base distant, so this may be a read error. J is TRBJ1-4 and V is TRBV29-1, with a weak D call TRBD1 (5 bases). Germline CDR1 reads SQVTM; CDR2 reads ANQGSEA. The CDR3 is 13 amino acids. The CDR3 DNA sequence: TGCAGCGTTGAAGGGGCGCCGGGGGAAAAACTGTCTTTT. It codes for CSVEGAPGEKLSF.

This clonotype occurred many times. The chain joins TRBV7-8 to TRBJ1-2, with D possibly TRBD1 on 5 matching bases. Germline V gene sequence: CDR1 SGHVS, CDR2 FQNEAQ. Trimming stripped 1 base from V and 4 bases from J, with 16 bases between. The CDR3 extends over 16 amino acids. The CDR3, as DNA: TGTGCCAGCAGCTTAGATGGCAGGGTCTGGAGCTATGGCTACACCTTC. It translates to CASSLDGRVWSYGYTF.

This clonotype was seen just once. This chain links TRBV7-2 with TRBJ1-6; 11 bases align to TRBD1. V dropped 6 bases and J dropped 6; count of bases not matched to a gene: 10. Germline V lookup: CDR1 SGHTA, CDR2 FQGNSA. The CDR3 spans 17 residues. The chain's CDR3 is CASRGGTGGLSNSPLHF. CDR3 bases: TGTGCCAGCAGGGGAGGGACAGGGGGTTTATCTAATTCACCCCTCCACTTT.

The chain employs TRBV10-3 and TRBJ1-6, with 8 positions matching TRBD1. V gave up 6 bases and J gave up 5 bases; unmatched junction bases: 6. Per the germline V gene, CDR1 is ENHRY and CDR2 is SYGVKD. The CDR3 is 15 residues long. The CDR3 sequence is CAISGGQGDNSPLHF. CDR3 in DNA: TGTGCCATCAGCGGCGGACAGGGCGATAATTCACCCCTCCACTTT.

Worth noting for this clonotype: A much larger clone differs from this one at a single base, so this may be a read error. The chain combines TRBV12-3 or TRBV12-4 with TRBJ1-2, with D uncertain. The CDR3 sequence is 13 residues long. The CDR3 DNA reads as TGTGCTAGTGGTTTGGGTCCCAACTATGGCTACACCTTC. Encoded protein: CASGLGPNYGYTF.

V is TRBV20-1 and J is TRBJ2-5, with D uncertain. The germline V and J ends were trimmed by 3 bases and 5 bases, with 13 bases remaining between them. This CDR3 spans 13 amino acids. The germline gives CDR1 DFQATT, CDR2 SNEGSKA (reference sequence). The CDR3 protein is CSASRAPGETQYF. For the CDR3, the DNA is TGCAGTGCTAGTCGGGCTCCCGGGGAGACCCAGTACTTC.

To note about this clonotype: A read error may account for a junction end that differs from germline. The chain has TRBV7-9 and TRBJ1-1; D call uncertain. Germline V gene data show CDR1 as SEHNR and CDR2 as FQNEAQ (reference sequence). This CDR3 has 9 residues. CDR3 protein: CASSFRGTF. Here the CDR3 DNA reads TGTGCCAGCAGCTTCCGGGGAACCTTT.

This clonotype was seen a single time. The chain is built from TRBV10-3 and TRBJ2-7, with D hard to call. The J call could be wrong; TRBJ2-1 is a better fit for the DNA end. From germline, CDR1 is ENHRY and CDR2 SYGVKD. The CDR3 spans 14 residues. CDR3 amino acids: CAISERADYNEQFF. For the CDR3, the DNA is TGTGCCATCAGTGAGAGGGCAGATTACAATGAGCAGTTCTTC.